This entry lists 15 T cell receptor beta chains sequenced from one sample in a study of blood T cell repertoires in COVID-19. The repertoire was sequenced with immunoSEQ multiplex PCR; TCRdb's copy has only in-frame clones and lacks some. The data show a few hundred thousand clones, 80% to 95% seen once. Sequences were obtained from PBMCs or T cells enriched from blood (not recorded which). The receptors were sampled from a young man who had recovered from COVID-19.

This rearrangement joins TRBV5-6 to TRBJ2-2, with a weak D call TRBD2 (5 bases). CDR1 is SGHDT, CDR2 YYEEEE, per germline. The CDR3 extends over 14 amino acids. V was clipped by 5 bases and J by 6 bases, with 14 bases between them. This chain's CDR3 is CASSPPGVPGELFF. DNA for the CDR3: TGTGCCAGCAGTCCCCCCGGGGTTCCCGGGGAGCTGTTTTTT.

This chain connects TRBV4-1 to TRBJ2-1, with 10 positions matching TRBD2. There are 15 residues in the CDR3. Trimming at V came to 4 bases and at J to 4 bases, leaving 4 bases not matched to a gene. CDR1 and CDR2 (germline): MGHRA, YSYEKL. The DNA for the CDR3 is TGCGCCAGCAGCCCGTTAGCGGGAGGTTACAATGAGCAGTTCTTC. It encodes CASSPLAGGYNEQFF.

The chain has TRBV5-1 and TRBJ1-6; no clear D. Deletions cut 5 bases from V and 5 bases from J, with 8 bases between. The CDR3 extends over 13 amino acids. Germline lookup yields CDR1 SGHRS and CDR2 YFSETQ. The CDR3 DNA sequence: TGCGCCAGCAGTGAAACTCATAATTCACCCCTCCACTTT. This codes for CASSETHNSPLHF.

This clone showed up just once. This sequence joins TRBV19 and TRBJ2-1, with a possible D match to TRBD2 (6 bases). Germline V lookup: CDR1 LNHDA, CDR2 SQIVND (reference sequence). V dropped 6 bases and J dropped 2 bases, with 14 bases sitting between them. The CDR3 consists of 15 residues. The CDR3 here is CASRVVAEPYNEQFF. The CDR3 DNA is TGTGCCAGTAGAGTCGTAGCGGAACCCTACAATGAGCAGTTCTTC.

The chain uses TRBV14 and TRBJ1-2, with TRBD1 as a possible D gene (6 bases). The V end lost 2 bases, the J end lost 5 bases, and 15 bases lay between the germline ends. This CDR3 has 15 amino acids. The germline V gene encodes CDR1 SGHDN and CDR2 FVKESK. Written as DNA, the CDR3 is TGTGCCAGCAGCCAAAGCGGGGGACAAAATTATGGCTACACCTTC. Encoded protein: CASSQSGGQNYGYTF.

This chain uses TRBV5-4 with TRBJ1-6, with D perhaps TRBD1 (6 bases). The germline V gene has CDR1 SGHNT and CDR2 YYREEE (reference sequence). The CDR3 covers 17 residues. V gave up 6 bases and J gave up 0 bases, with 16 bases separating them. The CDR3 spells CASTAGTTSSYNSPLHF. The CDR3 DNA reads as TGTGCCAGCACCGCTGGGACAACCAGCTCCTATAATTCACCCCTCCACTTT.

The chain joins TRBV18 to TRBJ1-1; D is perhaps TRBD1 (6 bases). Germline CDR1 KGHSH, CDR2 LQKENI. V dropped 2 bases and J dropped 2 bases, with 9 bases sitting between them. The CDR3 spans 14 residues. In DNA form, the CDR3 reads TGTGCCAGCTCACCAAACAGGGCAAACACTGAAGCTTTCTTT. Amino acids: CASSPNRANTEAFF.

The rearrangement uses TRBV14 and TRBJ2-3, with D unresolved. The CDR3 runs 10 residues. The germline CDR1 and CDR2 sequences are SGHDN and FVKESK. Trimming removed 7 bases at V and 6 bases at J, with 5 bases between. CDR3 sequence: CASMGDTQYF. The CDR3 DNA follows: TGTGCCAGCATGGGCGATACGCAGTATTTT.

The CDR3 region has the DNA TGTGCCAGCAGCTCCTCAGCGGGAGGGAATGAGCAGTTCTTC. Its protein is CASSSSAGGNEQFF. The rearrangement uses TRBV7-2 and TRBJ2-1; 10 nucleotides agree with TRBD2. Germline loops: CDR1 SGHTA, CDR2 FQGNSA. The V and J ends lost 4 bases and 7 bases, in that order; junction bases with no gene match: 4. This CDR3 has 14 amino acids.

The rearrangement links TRBV5-4 to TRBJ1-1, with 7 bases aligning to TRBD1. The CDR3 spans 16 residues. Germline CDR1 SGHNT, CDR2 YYREEE (reference sequence). V was pared by 5 bases and J by 5 bases, with 15 bases of the junction left unmatched. This CDR3 is CASRVDTGEVWTEAFF. The CDR3 region has the DNA TGTGCCAGCAGGGTTGATACAGGGGAAGTTTGGACTGAAGCTTTCTTT.

The chain has TRBV7-2 and TRBJ1-1; D might be TRBD1 (5 bases). Trimming cost V 5 bases and J 0 bases, with 16 bases left between them. This CDR3 has 16 amino acids. Germline V lookup: CDR1 SGHTA, CDR2 FQGNSA. DNA for the CDR3: TGTGCCAGCAGCCTCGAGAAGGGGTGGATGAACACTGAAGCTTTCTTT. Translated: CASSLEKGWMNTEAFF.

The chain combines TRBV7-9 with TRBJ1-1, with D perhaps TRBD1 (6 bases). There are 15 residues in the CDR3. Trimming shortened V by 4 bases and J by 3 bases, and 15 bases separated the two germline ends. The germline CDR1 and CDR2 sequences are SEHNR and FQNEAQ (reference sequence). DNA of the CDR3: TGTGCCAGCAGCTCATTCGTGGGACAAGACACTGAAGCTTTCTTT. It translates to CASSSFVGQDTEAFF. Variable domain in full (rest from reference TRBV7-9 and TRBJ1-1): DTGVSQNPRHKITKRGQNVTFRCDPISEHNRLYWYRQTLGQGPEFLTYFQNEAQLEKSRLLSDRFSAERPKGSFSTLEIQRTEQGDSAMYLCASSSFVGQDTEAFFGQGTRLTVV.

V usage is TRBV6-4 and J usage is TRBJ1-1, with D possibly matching TRBD1 (5 bases). Germline V gene lookup returns CDR1 MRHNA and CDR2 SNTAGT. V was trimmed by 6 bases and J by 6 bases, leaving 14 bases between them. The length of the CDR3 is 13 residues. The CDR3 DNA sequence: TGTGCCAGCAGCTTTGATGGGGCGGCTGAAGCTTTCTTT. It is translated as CASSFDGAAEAFF.

The chain uses TRBV13 and TRBJ1-1; D remains unclear. CDR1 PRHDT and CDR2 FYEKMQ come from the germline V gene (reference sequence). This CDR3 has 16 residues. Trimming took off 3 bases at V and 4 bases at J, with 18 bases between the two ends. CDR3 region: CASSFFTLAGGTEAFF. The CDR3 coding sequence is TGTGCCAGCAGCTTCTTTACTTTAGCCGGTGGCACTGAAGCTTTCTTT.

The chain employs TRBV28 and TRBJ1-1; D remains unclear. CDR1 and CDR2 (germline): MDHEN, SYDVKM. The CDR3 sequence is 13 residues long. Trimming took 4 bases from V and 6 from J, leaving 12 bases between them. CDR3 nucleotides: TGTGCCAGCAGTTCGGGAGAGGCTGCTGAAGCTTTCTTT. This sequence encodes CASSSGEAAEAFF.